Listed below are T cell receptor beta chains from one sample, sequenced in a study of blood T cell repertoires in COVID-19. Sequenced by immunoSEQ multiplex PCR; TCRdb stores in-frame clones only, minus some. The sample lists approximately 300,000 clones; around nine tenths were seen once. The sample comprised peripheral blood. The receptor set was obtained from a man aged 50 or older with active or convalescent COVID-19. Each CDR3 is given with its conserved first and last residue. Clone size is shown for a subset of rows, as once, few, many or a class of expanded clone.

TRBV5-1,-,CASSEGANTEAFF
TRBV2,-,CASGTIGETLHF
TRBV19,-,CASTAPDGSNEKLFF
TRBV2,-,CASSALISSYEQYF
TRBV6-1,-,CASSERGNRNEQYF
TRBV7-3,-,CASSFYGGSKVETQYF
TRBV19,-,CASSRTAGEVMETQYF
TRBV19,once,CASSIAASGFTYEQYF
TRBV5-4,few,CASSFGGTNYGYTF
TRBV9,-,CASNAYGSSGEKLFF
TRBV3-1/TRBV3-2,once,CASSQYGAGELFF
TRBV5-1,-,CASSVSSGGWQETQYF
TRBV7-2,once,CASSLGGTGGRYGYTF
TRBV6-6,-,CASSYTDLNYGYTF
TRBV6-1,-,CASSEAGQVWTEAFF
TRBV5-1,-,CASSLAEGQGPSNTEAFF
TRBV9,-,CASSVGAINGETQYF